This entry lists 8 T cell receptor beta chains sequenced from one sample in a study of T cells expressing NK-cell markers. TCRdb re-analyzed the 5' RACE reads; it lists each CDR3 protein once, without DNA. The record lists about 260,000 distinct CDR3 sequences, of which the ten most abundant hold around 0.42%. Sequences were obtained from blood T cells: a sorted CD56 or NKG2C T cell subset, CD4+ or CD8+ T cells, or bulk PBMC T cells (not recorded which). These receptor sequences come from a young man in good health.

J is TRBJ2-3 and V is TRBV10-3; the D gene TCRdb calls, TRBD2, cannot be checked with no DNA. CDR3 size: 16 residues. Germline V CDR1 and CDR2: ENHRY, SYGVKD. CDR3 sequence: CAISELLRGRADTQYF.

The genes are TRBV10-3 and TRBJ2-5; TCRdb names TRBD1, which stays unverified in the absence of DNA. Germline V gene sequence: CDR1 ENHRY, CDR2 SYGVKD. CDR3 length equals 11 residues. CDR3 sequence: CASGTRETQYF.

The rearrangement links TRBV20-1 to TRBJ2-2. Germline V gene lookup returns CDR1 DFQATT and CDR2 SNEGSKA (reference sequence). The length of the CDR3 is 12 residues. CDR3 sequence: CSASGSTGELFF.

CDR3 sequence: CASSPSGPPYEQYF. The chain joins TRBV12-3 or TRBV12-4 to TRBJ2-7; no DNA is available, so the TRBD1 call from TCRdb remains unchecked. The CDR3 extends over 14 amino acids.

The rearrangement joins TRBV20-1 to TRBJ2-1. This CDR3 has 14 amino acids. Per germline, CDR1 DFQATT and CDR2 SNEGSKA (reference sequence). CDR3 residues: CSARGRLGMHEQFF.

The CDR3: CASIPLGQEETQYF. The V and J genes are TRBV7-6 and TRBJ2-5; TCRdb indicates TRBD1, and absent DNA this call remains unverified. Germline-derived CDR1 and CDR2 are SGHVS and FNYEAQ. The CDR3 is made up of 14 amino acids.

The V gene is TRBV5-1, the J gene TRBJ2-7; TCRdb's D call of TRBD2 is untestable without DNA. This CDR3 comprises 14 residues. CDR1 is SGHRS and CDR2 is YFSETQ in the germline V gene. The CDR3 spells CASRTSGMSGEQYF.

This chain's CDR3 is CAWGRGGTEAFF. The V and J genes are TRBV30 and TRBJ1-1; the D gene TCRdb calls, TRBD1, cannot be checked with no DNA. Germline V gene sequence: CDR1 GTSNPN, CDR2 SVGIG (reference sequence). The CDR3 covers 12 residues.